The present T cell receptor (beta chain) was sequenced within a study of blood T cell repertoires in COVID-19. Per the germline V gene, CDR1 is MNHEY and CDR2 is SVGAGI. The length of the CDR3 is 12 residues. Trimming took off 10 bases at V and 5 bases at J, with 12 bases between the two ends. Repertoires were generated with immunoSEQ multiplex PCR, while TCRdb's copy carries only in-frame clones and drops some. This table holds around 100,000 clones, about nine tenths found once. V gene TRBV6-5 combines with J gene TRBJ1-5; no reliable D call. Sample: peripheral blood. This TCR was sampled from a man in his fifties with acute or convalescent COVID-19. CDR3 coding DNA: TGTGCCACCAGGACCGGGGATCAGCCCCAGCATTTT. Protein product: CATRTGDQPQHF.